The 32 T cell receptor beta chains reported below all come from one sample, sequenced in a study of immune heterogeneity within non-small cell lung tumors (dated by TCRdb to the late 2010s). Genomic DNA was extracted from bulk tumor tissue and used as the TCR template, and approximately 600 ng gDNA was amplified per sample. Multiple biopsies per primary tumor were taken during surgery, spaced as far apart as possible within the tumor mass. The study cohort was described as untreated, and the patients were newly diagnosed NSCLC cases having curative surgery. Sequenced on a HiSeq X Ten. A multiplex PCR system amplified the TCR beta CDR3 region, with a first 10-cycle round using 32 V-gene forward and 13 J-gene reverse primers. The raw public data were reprocessed by TCRdb itself: fastp quality trimming at Q25, MiXCR clonotype calling, in-frame beta chains only. Rows are combined by CDR3 protein, so each entry shows the most common genes and DNA. Across this sample there are about 20,000 distinct CDR3 sequences, with 27% seen only once. Jointly, the top ten make up 3% to 4% of the sample.

Sample: lung tumor tissue. All receptors derive from a man aged 35 to 55 with non-small cell lung cancer.

In regard to this clonotype: This may come from a read error, since a much larger clone is one base off. The rearrangement uses TRBV6-1 and TRBJ1-2; D is unresolved. The V gene's germline CDR1 is MNHNS and CDR2 SASEGT. The CDR3 is 14 amino acids. V was cut by 6 bases and J by 2 bases, with 13 bases left in between. This chain's CDR3 is CASRPGRGNYGYTF. The DNA of the CDR3 is TGTGCCAGCAGGCCCGGACGGGGAAACTATGGCTACACCTTC.

This clonotype has at least ten counts. The chain carries TRBV19 and TRBJ1-2, with D possibly TRBD1 on 6 matching bases. V shed 3 bases and J shed 4 bases, with 18 bases lying between them. Germline V CDR1 and CDR2: LNHDA, SQIVND (reference sequence). The CDR3 consists of 16 residues. CDR3 residues: CASSIVPRGGGYGYTF. The CDR3 DNA reads TGTGCCAGTAGTATCGTCCCCAGGGGAGGTGGCTATGGCTACACCTTC. Based on the CDR3 plus reference TRBV19 and TRBJ1-2, the full variable domain is DGGITQSPKYLFRKEGQNVTLSCEQNLNHDAMYWYRQDPGQGLRLIYYSQIVNDFQKGDIAEGYSVSREKKESFPLTVTSAQKNPTAFYLCASSIVPRGGGYGYTFGSGTRLTVV.

On this clonotype: This sequence may be a read error, since a much larger clone differs from it by one base. The chain employs TRBV5-1 and TRBJ2-1, with 7 bases aligning to TRBD2. Germline CDR1 and CDR2: SGHRS and YFSETQ. The CDR3 is 13 amino acids. CDR3 sequence: CARSLELANEQFF. In nucleotides, the CDR3 is TGCGCCAGAAGCTTAGAACTAGCGAATGAGCAGTTCTTC.

This clonotype was found once. A much larger clone lies one base from this, so it may be a read error. This CDR3 is CASSTSDGTEQYF. CDR3 DNA sequence: TGTGCCAGCAGTACCTCGGACGGCACGGAGCAGTACTTC. The rearrangement uses TRBV6-5 and TRBJ2-7; no firm D call. There are 13 residues in the CDR3. V lost 5 bases and J 7 bases, leaving 15 bases between the germline ends. Germline loops: CDR1 MNHEY, CDR2 SVGAGI.

Sample share makes this clonotype medium-sized. The chain carries TRBV11-3 and TRBJ2-7; tentatively, D is TRBD1 or TRBD2 (6 bases each). V was clipped by 8 bases and J by 2 bases, with 19 bases between them. This CDR3 region has 15 residues. The germline CDR1 and CDR2 sequences are SGHNT and YENEEA. CDR3 DNA: TGTGCCAGCCACCTTGGGGGCGGGGAGACCTACGAGCAGTACTTC. Amino acid sequence: CASHLGGGETYEQYF.

This clonotype rates as medium-sized. The rearrangement joins TRBV15 to TRBJ1-2; possibly TRBD1 for D (5 bases). The CDR3 has 14 residues. The germline V and J ends were trimmed by 5 bases and 7 bases, with 17 bases remaining between them. Germline assignment: CDR1 LNHNV and CDR2 YYDKDF (reference sequence). CDR3 DNA sequence: TGTGCCACCAGCCAAGGGGAAGCGATAGGTGGCTACACCTTC. Protein product: CATSQGEAIGGYTF.

CDR3 residues: CSASRLQGPTEAFF. In nucleotides, the CDR3 is TGCAGTGCTAGTAGACTACAGGGCCCCACTGAAGCTTTCTTT. V is TRBV20-1 and J is TRBJ1-1, with D possibly being TRBD1 (6 bases). The CDR3 is 14 residues long. Germline-derived CDR1 and CDR2 are DFQATT and SNEGSKA (reference sequence). Trimming removed 3 bases from V and 4 bases from J, with 15 bases in between.

The chain couples TRBV4-1 to TRBJ1-1; no reliable D call. The CDR3 covers 15 residues. Deletions cut 4 bases from V and 3 bases from J, with 15 bases between. CDR1 is MGHRA, CDR2 YSYEKL, per germline. The CDR3 DNA reads as TGCGCCAGCAGCCGGGTCCCTGGAGGAGACACTGAAGCTTTCTTT. Translating gives CASSRVPGGDTEAFF.

This clonotype appeared many times. The chain joins TRBV6-5 to TRBJ2-1; 9 bases line up with TRBD2. Germline CDR1 and CDR2: MNHEY and SVGAGI. Germline trimming cut 7 bases from V and 1 base from J; bases unmatched to any gene: 5. The CDR3 extends over 15 amino acids. The DNA of the CDR3 is TGTGCCAGCATAGCGGGAGCTGTATCCTACAATGAGCAGTTCTTC. It encodes CASIAGAVSYNEQFF.

In DNA, the CDR3 is TGTGCCTGGAGTATTGGGGCAGATACGCAGTATTTT. This codes for CAWSIGADTQYF. V is TRBV30 and J is TRBJ2-3, with no clear D. The CDR3 contains 12 residues. Trimming pared 2 bases from V and 4 bases from J, leaving 7 bases between. Germline V gene lookup returns CDR1 GTSNPN and CDR2 SVGIG (reference sequence).

The CDR3 reads CASSQGPDDQPQHF. CDR3 nucleotides: TGTGCCAGCAGCCAAGGTCCGGATGATCAGCCCCAGCATTTT. The rearrangement uses TRBV4-2 and TRBJ1-5; D is undetermined. CDR1 and CDR2 (germline): LGHNA, YNFKEQ. The V gene lost 1 base and the J gene lost 5 bases, with 9 bases spanning the gap. This CDR3 region has 14 residues.

Points on this clonotype: Since a much larger clone is just one base distant, this may be a read error. The chain couples TRBV2 to TRBJ2-7, with 7 bases aligning to TRBD1. The germline CDR1 and CDR2 sequences are SNHLY and FYNNEI. This CDR3 comprises 13 residues. The CDR3 reads CAGSEGARYEQYF. DNA for the CDR3: TGTGCCGGCAGTGAGGGGGCCCGCTACGAGCAGTACTTC.

This clonotype was observed a handful of times. The chain links TRBV5-1 to TRBJ1-1; 10 nucleotides line up with TRBD1. The CDR3 spans 15 residues. Looked up from germline, CDR1 is SGHRS and CDR2 is YFSETQ. Losses at the gene ends were 4 bases for V and 5 bases for J; bases not matched to a gene: 8. The CDR3, as DNA: TGCGCCAGCAGCAAATCAGGACAGGGGGGGACTGAAGCTTTCTTT. Translated, it gives CASSKSGQGGTEAFF.

By share, this clonotype counts as medium-sized (0.01 to 0.1%). The rearrangement uses TRBV11-2 and TRBJ2-7, with D unresolved. V lost 0 bases and J lost 4, with 1 base in between. Germline CDR1 is SGHAT and CDR2 is FQNNGV. This CDR3 comprises 11 residues. CDR3 DNA sequence: TGTGCCAGCAGCTTAGAATACGAGCAGTACTTC. It specifies CASSLEYEQYF.

The genes are TRBV7-8 and TRBJ2-2; D gene uncertain. Trimming took off 5 bases at V and 7 bases at J, with 8 bases between the two ends. The CDR3 has 12 residues. CDR1 is SGHVS and CDR2 is FQNEAQ in the germline V gene. The CDR3 is CASSHIGGELFF. The CDR3 region has the DNA TGTGCCAGCAGCCACATAGGCGGGGAGCTGTTTTTT.

This clonotype was found many times. The chain has TRBV6-1 and TRBJ2-6; TRBD2 agrees at 8 bases. Germline V gene lookup returns CDR1 MNHNS and CDR2 SASEGT. V gave up 9 bases and J gave up 1 base; unmatched junction bases: 20. The CDR3 has 20 amino acids. In DNA form, the CDR3 reads TGTGCCAGTTCCCCCCGGGAGCTTGCTAGCGGGTTTTCTGGGGCCAACGTCCTGACTTTC. This sequence encodes CASSPRELASGFSGANVLTF.

This clonotype was observed many times. The chain employs TRBV6-1 and TRBJ1-1; D is perhaps TRBD1 (6 bases). Between the trimmed V and J ends, which lost 6 bases and 7 bases, there was a span of 12 bases. Germline V gene lookup returns CDR1 MNHNS and CDR2 SASEGT. The CDR3 runs to 12 residues. The CDR3 sequence is CASSPGTREAFF. CDR3 DNA: TGTGCCAGCAGCCCCGGGACACGTGAAGCTTTCTTT.

This clonotype has more than one count but fewer than ten. DNA for the CDR3: TGCAGTGCCTCCTCCCCGGGACAGGGGTCCTACGAGCAGTACTTC. It encodes CSASSPGQGSYEQYF. The chain recombines TRBV20-1 with TRBJ2-7; TRBD1 matches at 10 bases. Trimming at V came to 6 bases and at J to 1 base, leaving 9 bases not matched to a gene. CDR1 is DFQATT, CDR2 SNEGSKA, per germline (reference sequence). The CDR3 totals 15 residues.

Sample share makes this clonotype medium-sized. DNA of the CDR3: TGTGCCAGCAGTTTAGGTTCGGGATCAGATACGCAGTATTTT. It translates to CASSLGSGSDTQYF. The gene calls are TRBV12-3 or TRBV12-4 and TRBJ2-3; D is possibly TRBD2 (5 bases). This CDR3 contains 14 residues. Trimming pared 1 base from V and 4 bases from J, leaving 9 bases between.

This clonotype was observed at least ten times. The chain links TRBV20-1 to TRBJ1-4; D uncertain. V lost 6 bases and J lost 0, with 8 bases in between. The length of the CDR3 is 13 residues. The germline V gene encodes CDR1 DFQATT and CDR2 SNEGSKA (reference sequence). The CDR3 loop reads CSARSATNEKLFF. In DNA, the CDR3 is TGCAGTGCCCGGAGTGCAACTAATGAAAAACTGTTTTTT.

The CDR3 spells CASSLQGAGDYNEQFF. The CDR3, as DNA: TGTGCCAGTAGTCTACAAGGGGCGGGAGATTACAATGAGCAGTTCTTC. This chain links TRBV19 with TRBJ2-1; TRBD2 agrees at 7 bases. Germline CDR1 is LNHDA and CDR2 is SQIVND (reference sequence). The CDR3 covers 16 residues. V lost 5 bases to trimming and J lost 4 bases; unmatched junction nucleotides: 11.

Only one count was recorded for this clonotype. The chain employs TRBV5-4 and TRBJ1-3; D unresolved. V was pared by 2 bases and J by 0 bases, with 18 bases between. Germline lookup yields CDR1 SGHNT and CDR2 YYREEE (reference sequence). CDR3 length: 18 residues. This CDR3 reads CASSFSTTSSLSGNTIYF. CDR3 nucleotide sequence: TGTGCCAGCAGCTTCTCGACCACGAGCTCCCTCTCTGGAAACACCATATATTTT.

This clonotype was seen at least ten times. This chain connects TRBV5-1 to TRBJ2-7, with TRBD1 matching over 11 bases. Per the germline V gene, CDR1 is SGHRS and CDR2 is YFSETQ. CDR3 size: 13 residues. V trimming: 4 bases; J trimming: 6 bases; junction bases outside the gene matches: 3. In DNA, the CDR3 is TGCGCCAGCAGCGGGACAGGGGGAAGCGAGCAGTACTTC. As protein: CASSGTGGSEQYF.

This clonotype has ten or more counts. The V call is TRBV4-1, the J call TRBJ1-2; 7 nucleotides align to TRBD1. The germline V gene encodes CDR1 MGHRA and CDR2 YSYEKL. The CDR3 has 15 residues. V shed 3 bases and J 6 bases; nucleotides not matched to a gene: 10. The CDR3 DNA follows: TGCGCCAGCAGCCAGGAAAGACAGGGTAGGGATGGCTACACCTTC. This gives the protein CASSQERQGRDGYTF.

This clonotype was recorded at least ten times. J is TRBJ2-3 and V is TRBV7-9; no firm D call. V dropped 4 bases and J dropped 0 bases, with 8 bases sitting between them. The CDR3 contains 14 residues. Germline V gene data show CDR1 as SEHNR and CDR2 as FQNEAQ (reference sequence). DNA of the CDR3: TGTGCCAGCAGCTACGACGGTAGCACAGATACGCAGTATTTT. Translating gives CASSYDGSTDTQYF.

This clonotype has ten or more counts. The rearrangement uses TRBV2 and TRBJ2-3; 7 nucleotides match TRBD2. Trimming removed 1 base from V and 2 bases from J; junction bases left unmatched: 6. Germline V lookup: CDR1 SNHLY, CDR2 FYNNEI. The CDR3 consists of 16 residues. For the CDR3, the DNA is TGTGCCAGCAGTGAAGTTGCGGGAGCGTTCACAGATACGCAGTATTTT. Translating gives CASSEVAGAFTDTQYF.

On this clonotype itself: Mismatch with germline at one junction end may stem from a read error. The J gene is TRBJ2-5, the V gene TRBV7-3, with TRBD1 matching over 8 bases. This CDR3 has 13 residues. Germline V gene lookup returns CDR1 SGHTA and CDR2 FQGTGA. This CDR3 reads CAISKDRAETQYF. DNA for the CDR3: TGTGCCATCAGCAAGGACAGGGCGGAGACCCAGTACTTC.

In its sample, this clonotype was seen a few times. This chain links TRBV11-2 with TRBJ2-7; D possibly corresponds to TRBD2 (6 bases). Looked up from germline, CDR1 is SGHAT and CDR2 is FQNNGV. Trimming removed 5 bases from V and 3 bases from J, with 17 bases in between. The CDR3 totals 15 residues. The CDR3 here is CASSETRWRVYEQYF. The CDR3 DNA is TGTGCCAGCAGCGAGACTAGGTGGCGTGTCTACGAGCAGTACTTC. The complete variable domain, with remaining parts taken from reference TRBV11-2 and TRBJ2-7, reads EAGVAQSPRYKIIEKRQSVAFWCNPISGHATLYWYQQILGQGPKLLIQFQNNGVVDDSQLPKDRFSAERLKGVDSTLKIQPAKLEDSAVYLCASSETRWRVYEQYFGPGTRLTVT.

This clonotype was detected only a few times. The gene calls are TRBV20-1 and TRBJ2-1; 7 positions agree with TRBD1. The V gene's germline CDR1 is DFQATT and CDR2 SNEGSKA (reference sequence). The CDR3 totals 13 residues. Germline trimming cut 3 bases from V and 4 bases from J; bases unmatched to any gene: 3. The CDR3 DNA reads as TGCAGTGCTAGTCGGGACAGTTACAATGAGCAGTTCTTC. This sequence encodes CSASRDSYNEQFF.

As for this clonotype: A much larger clone lies one base from this, so it may be a read error. The chain uses TRBV28 and TRBJ2-7, with 9 bases lining up with TRBD1. The trim removed 6 bases at V and 11 bases at J, leaving 8 bases unmatched. Germline V gene lookup returns CDR1 MDHEN and CDR2 SYDVKM. The CDR3 sequence is 12 residues long. The CDR3 nucleotides are TGTGCCAGCAGGGGGGACAGGGTGGAGAAGTACTTC. This encodes CASRGDRVEKYF.

The sample holds many counts of this clonotype. This chain connects TRBV6-1 to TRBJ1-1; possible D gene TRBD1, 5 bases. The CDR3 length is 14 residues. Germline CDR1 reads MNHNS; CDR2 reads SASEGT. Trimming pared 3 bases from V and 4 bases from J, leaving 12 bases between. CDR3 protein: CASSDSGRGTEAFF. The CDR3 nucleotides are TGTGCCAGCAGTGACTCGGGAAGGGGCACTGAAGCTTTCTTT.

A remark on this clonotype: A read error may be the cause here, since a much bigger clone is one base away. The V call is TRBV12-3 or TRBV12-4, the J call TRBJ2-7, with 8 bases aligning to TRBD1. The CDR3 is made up of 13 amino acids. Trimming removed 4 bases from V and 3 bases from J; junction bases left unmatched: 2. The DNA of the CDR3 is TGTGCCAGCAGTTGGGGGACAGGCTACGAGCAGTACTTC. This encodes CASSWGTGYEQYF.